This TCR beta chain was captured in a study of breast tumors, draining lymph nodes, adjacent tissues. CDR3 length equals 14 residues. Trimming left V 5 bases short and J 1 base short, with 11 bases between. Germline V lookup: CDR1 SGHVS, CDR2 FQNEAQ. This clonotype has more than one count but fewer than ten. The antigen is unknown. Axillary draining lymph nodes of breast cancer patients supplied the node samples. One entry per CDR3 protein results from TCRdb running MiXCR on the multiplex PCR reads. Of 200,000 or so distinct CDR3 sequences in the sample, roughly 29% were seen once. Notes on the study in general: Tumor and nontumor repertoires were significantly more similar in luminal-like than in basal-like breast cancer. Tumor TCR diversity was below lymph nodes but above nontumor tissue.

This receptor was obtained from a female donor with breast cancer. Some clones in this sample may be carry-over from other donors' samples. This chain connects TRBV7-8 to TRBJ1-1; unclear D gene. Input material: axillary lymph node tissue. For the CDR3, the DNA is TGTGCCAGCAGCCCAAGGGCCAAGAACACTGAAGCTTTCTTT. It yields the protein CASSPRAKNTEAFF.